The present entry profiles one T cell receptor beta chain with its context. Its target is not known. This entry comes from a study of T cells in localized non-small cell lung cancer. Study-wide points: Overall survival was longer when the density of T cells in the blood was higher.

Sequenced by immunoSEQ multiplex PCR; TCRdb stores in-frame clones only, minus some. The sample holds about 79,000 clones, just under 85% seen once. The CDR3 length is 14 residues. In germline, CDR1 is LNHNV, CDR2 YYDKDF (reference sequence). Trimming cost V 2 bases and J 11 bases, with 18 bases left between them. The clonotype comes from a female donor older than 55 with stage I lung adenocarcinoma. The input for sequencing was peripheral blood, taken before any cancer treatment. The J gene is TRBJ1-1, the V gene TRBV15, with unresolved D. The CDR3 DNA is TGTGCCACCAGCAGAAGGAGGGAGGGAGTTTCCGCTTTCTTT. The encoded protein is CATSRRREGVSAFF.